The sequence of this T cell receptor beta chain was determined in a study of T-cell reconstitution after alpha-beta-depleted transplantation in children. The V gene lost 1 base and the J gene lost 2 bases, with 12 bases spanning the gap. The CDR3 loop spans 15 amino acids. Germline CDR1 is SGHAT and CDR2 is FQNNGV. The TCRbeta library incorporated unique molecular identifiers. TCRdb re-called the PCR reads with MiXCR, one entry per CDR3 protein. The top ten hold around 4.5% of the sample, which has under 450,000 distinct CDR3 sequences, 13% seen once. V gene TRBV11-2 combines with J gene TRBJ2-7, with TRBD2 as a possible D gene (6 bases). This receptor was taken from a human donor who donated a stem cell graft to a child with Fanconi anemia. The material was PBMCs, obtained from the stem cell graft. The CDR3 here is CASSLVGGAAYEQYV. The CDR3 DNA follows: TGTGCCAGCAGCTTAGTAGGAGGGGCTGCCTACGAGCAGTACGTC.